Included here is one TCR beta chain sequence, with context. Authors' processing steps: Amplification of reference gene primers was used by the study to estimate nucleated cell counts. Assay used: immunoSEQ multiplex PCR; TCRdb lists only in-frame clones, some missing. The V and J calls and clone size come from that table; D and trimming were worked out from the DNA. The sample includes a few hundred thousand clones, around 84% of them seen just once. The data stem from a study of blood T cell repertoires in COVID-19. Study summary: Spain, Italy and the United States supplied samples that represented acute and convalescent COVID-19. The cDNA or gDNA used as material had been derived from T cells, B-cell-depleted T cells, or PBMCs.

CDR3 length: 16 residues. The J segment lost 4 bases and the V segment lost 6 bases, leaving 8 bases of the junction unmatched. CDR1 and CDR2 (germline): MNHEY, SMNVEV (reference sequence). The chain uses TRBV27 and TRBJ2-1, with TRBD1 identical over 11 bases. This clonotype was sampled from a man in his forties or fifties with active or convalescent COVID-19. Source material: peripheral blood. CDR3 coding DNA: TGTGCCAGCAGCCCGACCCGGGACAGGGGGTACAATGAGCAGTTCTTC. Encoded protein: CASSPTRDRGYNEQFF.